The clone carrying this T cell receptor (beta chain) was counted a few times. Methods used by the authors: Reference gene primer amplification yielded estimated nucleated cell counts. Here immunoSEQ multiplex PCR was the method, and the copy in TCRdb shows in-frame clones only, minus some. That table is the source of V, J and clone size, and D and trimming were worked out from the DNA. The sample records 240,000 or so clones, 82% being singletons. These data are taken from a study of blood T cell repertoires in COVID-19. Study as a whole: From the United States, Italy and Spain came samples of acute and convalescent COVID-19. Sources were T cells, B-cell-depleted T cells, or PBMCs; the material itself was cDNA or gDNA.

The germline CDR1 and CDR2 sequences are MNHNY and SVGAGI (reference sequence). The ends were cut back, 5 bases at V and 7 bases at J, with 20 bases in the middle. This CDR3 is 15 amino acids long. The receptor comes from a woman aged 55-70 years with active or convalescent COVID-19. The sample was peripheral blood. The rearrangement joins TRBV6-6 to TRBJ1-2; maybe TRBD1 (6 bases). The CDR3 sequence is CASSLGTRGPFGYTF. The DNA for the CDR3 is TGTGCCAGCAGTCTGGGGACCAGGGGTCCCTTTGGCTACACCTTC.